This is a list of T cell receptor beta chains from one sample in a study of T-cell reconstitution after alpha-beta-depleted transplantation in children. TCRdb itself ran the PCR reads through MiXCR, one entry per CDR3 protein. The table records some 43,000 distinct CDR3 sequences, around 9.2% of them present only once. The sequences come from PBMCs, mostly from graft donor cells, collected 60 days after TCRalphabeta/CD19-depleted stem cell transplant. These receptors were collected from a male patient between 2 and 9 years old who had a stem cell transplant for chronic granulomatous disease, so the T cells may come from the graft donor. Each CDR3 is given with its conserved first and last residue.

CASSKASSGRDTQYF	TRBV21-1	TRBJ2-3
CASSLIPGLAGVRSYNEQFF	TRBV2	TRBJ2-1
CASSIPLGTVYVGELFF	TRBV19	TRBJ2-2
CASSDRQASYGYTF	TRBV6-1	TRBJ1-2
CASSLQAPYEQYF	TRBV5-5	TRBJ2-7
CASSQRALGDTQYF	TRBV7-9	TRBJ2-3
CSATPGRSYEQYF	TRBV20-1	TRBJ2-7
CSGGGGPTGDTQYF	TRBV20-1	TRBJ2-3
CASSLLVDRRTLHF	TRBV7-6	TRBJ2-3
CSARSVIGVYEQYF	TRBV20-1	TRBJ2-7
CASSQLITSEAFF	TRBV14	TRBJ1-1
CASSYSIEYTQYF	TRBV6-5	TRBJ2-3
CASSSKRAESYNEQFF	TRBV27	TRBJ2-1
CASSQVGDLNTEAFF	TRBV4-3	TRBJ1-1